These 18 T cell receptor beta chains originate from one sample sequenced in a study of CD8+CD57+ T cells in acquired aplastic anemia. Selection for sequencing was limited to patients who had shown CD8+CD57+ cell expansion by flow cytometry. The template for TCR beta VDJ and CDR3 sequence profiling was genomic DNA. TCRdb re-called the reads with MiXCR, one entry per CDR3 protein. The table records 150,000 to 200,000 distinct CDR3 sequences, more than 45% of them present only once. Sequencing used sorted CD4+, CD8+, or CD8+CD57+ T cells (not recorded which) from PBMCs. Every receptor here comes from a human donor with aplastic anemia.

V gene TRBV6-5 combines with J gene TRBJ2-2, with D possibly being TRBD2 (6 bases). This CDR3 comprises 16 residues. CDR1 MNHEY and CDR2 SVGAGI come from the germline V gene. The V end lost 0 bases, the J end lost 5 bases, and 13 bases lay between the germline ends. CDR3 loop: CASSYSEGIGTGELFF. CDR3 sequence (DNA): TGTGCCAGCAGTTACTCGGAGGGGATAGGAACCGGGGAGCTGTTTTTT.

This clonotype was counted many times. The chain couples TRBV12-3 or TRBV12-4 to TRBJ2-3; TRBD2 aligns across 12 bases. The CDR3 has 15 residues. The junction had 7 bases not matched to a gene; V was cut back by 6 bases and J by 6 bases. The CDR3 loop reads CASSFTSGGPDTQYF. CDR3 bases: TGTGCCAGCAGCTTTACTAGCGGGGGGCCGGATACGCAGTATTTT.

The chain joins TRBV20-1 to TRBJ2-5; 7 bases align to TRBD2. Looked up from germline, CDR1 is DFQATT and CDR2 is SNEGSKA (reference sequence). The CDR3 runs to 13 residues. J gave up 1 base and V 6 bases, and 5 bases lay outside the gene matches. The CDR3 loop is CSAKLAPQETQYF. The CDR3 bases are TGCAGTGCCAAACTAGCGCCCCAAGAGACCCAGTACTTC.

Note on this clonotype: Given the absence of the conserved phenylalanine or tryptophan at the CDR3 end, a read error is likely. The chain employs TRBV7-2 and TRBJ1-1, with a tentative D call TRBD1 (5 bases). This CDR3 region has 14 residues. V was shortened by 5 bases and J by 1 base, with 11 bases between the two germline ends. Germline CDR1 reads SGHTA; CDR2 reads FQGNSA. The CDR3 here is CASSPGSANTEAFS. The CDR3 DNA is TGTGCCAGCAGCCCAGGGTCTGCGAACACTGAAGCTTTCTCT.

The table lists this clonotype with a few counts. The chain joins TRBV7-2 to TRBJ2-1; D is undetermined. Looked up from germline, CDR1 is SGHTA and CDR2 is FQGNSA. Trimming took off 1 base at V and 9 bases at J, with 13 bases between the two ends. The CDR3 consists of 14 residues. Written as DNA, the CDR3 is TGTGCCAGCAGCTTAGGCCAAAGTAGAGGTGAGCAGTTCTTC. It yields the protein CASSLGQSRGEQFF.

This clonotype was seen only once. The V call is TRBV5-1, the J call TRBJ2-7, with D perhaps matching TRBD1 or TRBD2 (6 bases each). Germline V CDR1 and CDR2: SGHRS, YFSETQ. The V end was cut by 0 bases, the J end by 5 bases, with 15 bases between. This CDR3 is 15 amino acids long. Here the CDR3 reads CASSLEGGRSDEQYF. The CDR3 bases are TGCGCCAGCAGCTTGGAAGGGGGGAGGAGTGACGAGCAGTACTTC.

V gene TRBV4-1 combines with J gene TRBJ1-2; D uncertain. Looked up from germline, CDR1 is MGHRA and CDR2 is YSYEKL. This CDR3 spans 16 amino acids. V was pared by 0 bases and J by 0 bases, with 11 bases between. The CDR3 protein is CASSQEWPLANYGYTF. Here the CDR3 DNA reads TGCGCCAGCAGCCAAGAATGGCCGCTCGCTAACTATGGCTACACCTTC.

This clonotype was detected many times. This sequence joins TRBV7-2 and TRBJ2-3; tentatively, D is TRBD2 (7 bases). V was pared by 0 bases and J by 1 base, with 14 bases between. CDR3 length: 17 amino acids. Germline loops: CDR1 SGHTA, CDR2 FQGNSA. The CDR3, as DNA: TGTGCCAGCAGCTTAGCGAGAGGGGGGGGACGCACAGATACGCAGTATTTT. Translated, it gives CASSLARGGGRTDTQYF. The full variable domain, with the rest looked up from reference TRBV7-2 and TRBJ2-3, is GAGVSQSPSNKVTEKGKDVELRCDPISGHTALYWYRQSLGQGLEFLIYFQGNSAPDKSGLPSDRFSAERTGGSVSTLTIQRTQQEDSAVYLCASSLARGGGRTDTQYFGPGTRLTVL.

This chain links TRBV6-5 with TRBJ1-6; D perhaps matches TRBD1 (6 bases). The CDR3 runs 15 residues. In germline, CDR1 is MNHEY, CDR2 SVGAGI. Trimming left V 0 bases short and J 11 bases short, with 14 bases between. The CDR3 loop reads CASSYSAGDRPPLHF. CDR3 DNA: TGTGCCAGCAGTTACTCTGCAGGGGATAGGCCACCCCTCCACTTT.

A note on this clonotype: This may be a read error: a much more frequent sequence differs by one nucleotide. This is likely a read error, given that the CDR3 carries no conserved phenylalanine or tryptophan at its end. The rearrangement joins TRBV6-1 to TRBJ1-2, with 10 bases identical to TRBD1. Per germline, CDR1 MNHNS and CDR2 SASEGT. The V gene end was trimmed by 5 bases and the J gene end by 3 bases; junction bases not matched to a gene: 3. CDR3 size: 14 residues. CDR3 region: CASSRTGGYYGYTL. CDR3 nucleotide sequence: TGTGCCAGCAGTCGGACAGGGGGATACTATGGCTACACCCTC.

The chain is built from TRBV7-3 and TRBJ1-2; D gene uncertain. The V end was cut by 3 bases, the J end by 6 bases, with 8 bases between. The CDR3 is 12 residues long. CDR1 and CDR2 from the germline V gene are SGHTA and FQGTGA. CDR3 protein: CASSFGLDGYTF. The CDR3 bases are TGTGCCAGCAGCTTTGGGCTGGATGGCTACACCTTC.

The V gene is TRBV10-3, the J gene TRBJ1-2; weak D call: TRBD1 (6 bases). CDR1 and CDR2 (germline): ENHRY, SYGVKD. The V and J ends lost 2 bases and 3 bases respectively, with 13 bases between them. CDR3 length equals 15 residues. The DNA of the CDR3 is TGTGCCATCAGTGAGACCCCGGGACACCACTATGGCTACACCTTC. Protein: CAISETPGHHYGYTF.

This clonotype was found many times. The genes are TRBV5-1 and TRBJ1-1; 8 positions agree with TRBD1. The CDR3 loop spans 15 amino acids. Germline values: CDR1 SGHRS, CDR2 YFSETQ. The trim removed 0 bases at V and 6 bases at J, leaving 7 bases unmatched. The CDR3 reads CASSLEIQGAAEAFF. The CDR3 nucleotides read TGCGCCAGCAGCTTGGAAATTCAGGGGGCTGCTGAAGCTTTCTTT.

In this sample, this clonotype turned up many times. The V call is TRBV20-1, the J call TRBJ1-5, with no clear D. This CDR3 has 15 residues. Germline V gene data show CDR1 as DFQATT and CDR2 as SNEGSKA (reference sequence). Between the trimmed V and J ends, which lost 0 bases and 4 bases, there was a span of 13 bases. Here the CDR3 reads CSARDRSWINQPQHF. For the CDR3, the DNA is TGCAGTGCTAGAGATCGGAGTTGGATTAATCAGCCCCAGCATTTT.

CDR3 sequence: CSAGTGGVGEQYF. The CDR3 DNA reads as TGCAGTGCTGGGACAGGCGGCGTGGGCGAGCAGTACTTC. The chain is built from TRBV20-1 and TRBJ2-7; 8 bases map to TRBD1. From germline, CDR1 is DFQATT and CDR2 SNEGSKA (reference sequence). Unmatched junction bases numbered 9, after V lost 5 bases and J lost 6 bases. This CDR3 contains 13 residues.

The V call is TRBV10-2, the J call TRBJ2-1; TRBD2 matches 8 bases. Germline-derived CDR1 and CDR2 are WSHSY and SAAADI. The junction had 14 bases not matched to a gene; V was cut back by 11 bases and J by 5 bases. The CDR3 has 15 residues. CDR3 loop: CAVQGYQRGNNEQFF. CDR3 nucleotide sequence: TGCGCCGTACAGGGTTACCAGCGGGGGAACAATGAGCAGTTCTTC.

The chain employs TRBV20-1 and TRBJ1-5; no definite D call. This CDR3 contains 12 residues. V lost 0 bases, J lost 13 bases, and 13 bases lay in between. Germline V gives CDR1 DFQATT, CDR2 SNEGSKA (reference sequence). CDR3 protein: CSARDKGFLQHF. The CDR3 DNA is TGCAGTGCTAGAGATAAGGGTTTCCTTCAGCATTTT.

This clonotype occurred a few times. One base away lies a much larger clone, so this may be a sequencing read error. The genes are TRBV25-1 and TRBJ1-5; no definite D call. This CDR3 has 14 residues. Germline V gene data show CDR1 as MGHDK and CDR2 as SYGVNS. CDR3 DNA: TGTGCCAGCAGTGAATGGGGAGTTGGTCAGCCCCGGCATTTT. Translated, it gives CASSEWGVGQPRHF.